Below, 32 T cell receptor beta chains from the same sample are listed, as sequenced in a study of blood T cell repertoires in COVID-19. Assay: immunoSEQ multiplex PCR; the TCRdb copy retains only in-frame clones and omits some. The sample carries approximately 70,000 clones, approximately 93% recorded once. The sequenced material came from peripheral blood. Receptors were obtained from a man aged 45 to 65 with COVID-19, enrolled during active disease.

This clone is a singleton in its sample. The rearrangement joins TRBV5-1 to TRBJ1-3, with 8 bases aligning to TRBD1. The V gene's germline CDR1 is SGHRS and CDR2 YFSETQ. J was trimmed by 8 bases and V by 0 bases; bases with no gene match: 4. The CDR3 is made up of 14 amino acids. This CDR3 reads CASSLETGEDTIYF. In DNA form, the CDR3 reads TGCGCCAGCAGCTTGGAGACAGGGGAAGACACCATATATTTT.

V gene TRBV3-1 (or the pseudogene TRBV3-2) combines with J gene TRBJ2-1, with 10 bases matching TRBD2. CDR1 is LGHDT, CDR2 YNNKEL, per germline (reference sequence). V lost 4 bases to trimming and J lost 3 bases; unmatched junction nucleotides: 6. The CDR3 consists of 16 residues. The CDR3 spells CASSRPLAGDYNEQFF. CDR3 bases: TGTGCCAGCAGCCGGCCCCTAGCGGGGGACTACAATGAGCAGTTCTTC.

The chain recombines TRBV2 with TRBJ1-2, with 9 bases identical to TRBD1. V lost 5 bases to trimming and J lost 7 bases; unmatched junction nucleotides: 5. CDR1 is SNHLY and CDR2 is FYNNEI in the germline V gene. This CDR3 has 13 amino acids. CDR3 loop: CASSSQGALGYTF. In DNA, the CDR3 is TGTGCCAGCAGTTCACAGGGGGCGCTTGGCTACACCTTC. Complete variable domain (other parts from reference TRBV2 and TRBJ1-2): EPEVTQTPSHQVTQMGQEVILRCVPISNHLYFYWYRQILGQKVEFLVSFYNNEISEKSEIFDDQFSVERPDGSNFTLKIRSTKLEDSAMYFCASSSQGALGYTFGSGTRLTVV.

The CDR3 loop reads CATGEYTEAFF. The CDR3 DNA sequence: TGCGCCACGGGGGAATACACTGAAGCTTTCTTT. This chain links TRBV10-2 with TRBJ1-1; tentatively, D is TRBD1 (5 bases). V lost 10 bases and J 3 bases, leaving 9 bases between the germline ends. The CDR3 is 11 amino acids. Germline values: CDR1 WSHSY, CDR2 SAAADI.

The chain carries TRBV11-3 and TRBJ2-5, with 7 bases that match TRBD2. The trim removed 5 bases at V and 3 bases at J, leaving 3 bases unmatched. Per germline, CDR1 SGHNT and CDR2 YENEEA. The CDR3 totals 13 residues. DNA for the CDR3: TGTGCCAGCAGCGTGGGGGGGGAAGAGACCCAGTACTTC. Protein: CASSVGGEETQYF.

The genes are TRBV7-3 and TRBJ2-3; possibly TRBD2 for D (5 bases). The CDR3 has 15 residues. V was trimmed by 1 base and J by 4 bases, leaving 12 bases between them. Germline V gene sequence: CDR1 SGHTA, CDR2 FQGTGA. The DNA of the CDR3 is TGTGCCAGCAGCTTAATTGGATACGGGGCAGATACGCAGTATTTT. Translating it yields CASSLIGYGADTQYF.

The chain recombines TRBV6-2 or TRBV6-3 with TRBJ2-1, with 10 nucleotides matching TRBD2. The germline V gene encodes CDR1 MNHEY and CDR2 SVGEGT. The V and J ends lost 0 bases and 0 bases, in that order; junction bases with no gene match: 8. There are 19 residues in the CDR3. CDR3 amino acids: CASSYSLGLATSSYNEQFF. CDR3 in DNA: TGTGCCAGCAGTTACTCGTTGGGACTAGCGACTAGCTCCTACAATGAGCAGTTCTTC.

The rearrangement joins TRBV19 to TRBJ2-2, with TRBD1 matching over 10 bases. In germline, CDR1 is LNHDA, CDR2 SQIVND (reference sequence). CDR3 length equals 13 residues. J was trimmed by 6 bases and V by 6 bases; bases with no gene match: 1. In nucleotides, the CDR3 is TGTGCCAGTAGGGGACAGGGGTCCGGGGAGCTGTTTTTT. Amino acid sequence: CASRGQGSGELFF.

V and J are TRBV18 and TRBJ2-1, with D tentatively TRBD2 (5 bases). Germline CDR1 reads KGHSH; CDR2 reads LQKENI. Trimming stripped 8 bases from V and 7 bases from J, with 12 bases between. There are 12 residues in the CDR3. CDR3 nucleotide sequence: TGTGCCAGCCGCGACGGGGATAATGAGCAGTTCTTC. Translation: CASRDGDNEQFF. The entire variable domain, with the rest obtained from reference TRBV18 and TRBJ2-1, is as follows: NAGVMQNPRHLVRRRGQEARLRCSPMKGHSHVYWYRQLPEEGLKFMVYLQKENIIDESGMPKERFSAEFPKEGPSILRIQQVVRGDSAAYFCASRDGDNEQFFGPGTRLTVL.

A single count supports this clone. The genes are TRBV24-1 and TRBJ2-3, with TRBD1 matching 12 bases. V shed 4 bases and J 3 bases; nucleotides not matched to a gene: 1. This CDR3 has 15 residues. Germline-derived CDR1 and CDR2 are KGHDR and SFDVKD. The CDR3 region is CATSEGQGATDTQYF. CDR3 sequence (DNA): TGTGCCACCAGTGAGGGACAGGGGGCAACAGATACGCAGTATTTT.

This sequence joins TRBV9 and TRBJ1-1, with unresolved D. Per the germline V gene, CDR1 is SGDLS and CDR2 is YYNGEE. The CDR3 runs to 15 residues. The V and J ends lost 3 bases and 1 base respectively, with 13 bases between them. CDR3 region: CASSAGGRSNTEAFF. For the CDR3, the DNA is TGTGCCAGCAGCGCAGGAGGGCGGTCGAACACTGAAGCTTTCTTT.

V and J are TRBV5-1 and TRBJ2-1; 7 bases map to TRBD2. The V and J ends lost 1 base and 8 bases, in that order; junction bases with no gene match: 6. The CDR3 is made up of 14 amino acids. Per germline, CDR1 SGHRS and CDR2 YFSETQ. The CDR3, as DNA: TGCGCCAGCAGCTTGAGCGGGATAGGGTATGAGCAGTTCTTC. Translated: CASSLSGIGYEQFF.

The rearrangement links TRBV5-4 to TRBJ2-5; the match to TRBD1 covers 7 bases. The V and J ends lost 4 bases and 4 bases, in that order; junction bases with no gene match: 7. This CDR3 spans 14 amino acids. The germline gives CDR1 SGHNT, CDR2 YYREEE (reference sequence). CDR3 DNA sequence: TGTGCCAGCAGCCGACAGGGAAGCGGAGAGACCCAGTACTTC. It is translated as CASSRQGSGETQYF.

The CDR3 protein is CASSEQGLSSGANVLTF. The CDR3 DNA follows: TGCGCCAGCAGTGAGCAGGGGCTCAGCTCTGGGGCCAACGTCCTGACTTTC. The chain joins TRBV10-1 to TRBJ2-6, with D possibly TRBD1 on 6 matching bases. This CDR3 is built from 17 residues. Germline V gene data show CDR1 as WNHNN and CDR2 as SYGVQD (reference sequence). V was clipped by 2 bases and J by 0 bases, with 11 bases between them.

V and J are TRBV4-3 and TRBJ2-7; D might be TRBD2 (5 bases). The V end was cut by 4 bases, the J end by 5 bases, with 18 bases between. The CDR3 covers 15 residues. Per the germline V gene, CDR1 is LGHNA and CDR2 is YSLEER. CDR3 sequence reads: CASSPNPGIRNEQYF. As DNA, the CDR3 is TGCGCCAGCAGCCCGAATCCGGGGATTAGGAACGAGCAGTACTTC.

This clone was found a few times. The chain couples TRBV6-2 or TRBV6-3 to TRBJ2-7; 7 bases line up with TRBD2. This CDR3 comprises 14 residues. The V and J ends lost 4 bases and 7 bases, in that order; junction bases with no gene match: 10. The germline V gene has CDR1 MNHEY and CDR2 SVGEGT. The CDR3 spells CASSFTTPAGEQYF. As DNA, the CDR3 is TGTGCCAGCAGTTTCACCACACCAGCGGGGGAGCAGTACTTC.

The CDR3: CASSLVRLNTEAFF. CDR3 nucleotide sequence: TGTGCCAGCAGCTTAGTCCGGTTGAACACTGAAGCTTTCTTT. The rearrangement joins TRBV11-2 to TRBJ1-1, with D hard to call. Germline V gene data show CDR1 as SGHAT and CDR2 as FQNNGV. This CDR3 contains 14 residues. Trimming stripped 1 base from V and 0 bases from J, with 6 bases between.

The CDR3 loop is CASSPLSVSGANVLTF. DNA for the CDR3: TGTGCCAGCAGCCCCCTTTCAGTGTCTGGGGCCAACGTCCTGACTTTC. The chain employs TRBV5-4 and TRBJ2-6; no clear D gene. This CDR3 is 16 amino acids long. CDR1 SGHNT and CDR2 YYREEE come from the germline V gene (reference sequence). With 4 bases removed from V and 1 base from J, the gap between germline ends came to 12 bases.

This clone was seen a single time. This chain joins TRBV3-1 (or the pseudogene TRBV3-2) and TRBJ1-3; D call uncertain. The V end was cut by 4 bases, the J end by 8 bases, with 15 bases between. CDR3 size: 14 residues. Per the germline V gene, CDR1 is LGHDT and CDR2 is YNNKEL (reference sequence). The CDR3, as DNA: TGTGCCAGCAGCCGGGCCCCGGCGGGAGACACCATATATTTT. This encodes CASSRAPAGDTIYF.

The rearrangement uses TRBV4-1 and TRBJ1-1; D gene uncertain. CDR3 length: 14 amino acids. Germline V gene lookup returns CDR1 MGHRA and CDR2 YSYEKL. V shed 4 bases and J shed 1 base, with 10 bases lying between them. In DNA form, the CDR3 reads TGCGCCAGCAGCCTCATAGCTGGGAACACTGAAGCTTTCTTT. Residues: CASSLIAGNTEAFF.

The V gene is TRBV6-2 or TRBV6-3, the J gene TRBJ2-2, with 8 bases aligning to TRBD1. Per the germline V gene, CDR1 is MNHEY and CDR2 is SVGEGT. Trimming took 3 bases from V and 3 from J; bases not matched to a gene: 3. This CDR3 comprises 15 residues. The CDR3 DNA sequence: TGTGCCAGCAGTTATTCGGACAGGGACACCGGGGAGCTGTTTTTT. Protein: CASSYSDRDTGELFF.

The V gene is TRBV2, the J gene TRBJ2-3; D perhaps matches TRBD1 (5 bases). The CDR3 extends over 13 amino acids. Deletions cut 1 base from V and 3 bases from J, with 5 bases between. Germline V gives CDR1 SNHLY, CDR2 FYNNEI. The CDR3 region is CASSEEGTDTQYF. CDR3 nucleotides: TGTGCCAGCAGTGAAGAGGGGACAGATACGCAGTATTTT.

This clone was observed once. V gene TRBV7-3 combines with J gene TRBJ2-3, with 7 bases lining up with TRBD1. This CDR3 contains 16 residues. V lost 5 bases and J lost 0; bases outside the gene matches: 8. CDR1 is SGHTA, CDR2 FQGTGA, per germline. The CDR3 is CASSTGTDSSTDTQYF. For the CDR3, the DNA is TGTGCCAGCAGCACCGGGACAGACTCTAGCACAGATACGCAGTATTTT.

The chain's CDR3 is CASSLEQGVAPLHF. The CDR3 DNA reads TGTGCCAGCAGCTTGGAACAGGGGGTGGCACCCCTCCACTTT. This chain connects TRBV5-5 to TRBJ1-6; TRBD1 agrees at 8 bases. Germline CDR1 and CDR2: SGHKS and YYEKEE (reference sequence). J gave up 11 bases and V 0 bases, and 4 bases lay outside the gene matches. The CDR3 loop spans 14 amino acids.

The genes are TRBV5-4 and TRBJ2-7; D may be TRBD2 (5 bases). The germline gives CDR1 SGHNT, CDR2 YYREEE (reference sequence). CDR3 length equals 15 residues. Trimming took 2 bases from V and 6 from J, leaving 18 bases between them. Here the CDR3 reads CASSLSGASPIEQYF. In DNA form, the CDR3 reads TGTGCCAGCAGCTTAAGCGGAGCTTCCCCAATCGAGCAGTACTTC.

The rearrangement joins TRBV19 to TRBJ2-7; no reliable D call. The V end lost 3 bases, the J end lost 0 bases, and 18 bases lay between the germline ends. The CDR3 totals 17 residues. CDR1 LNHDA and CDR2 SQIVND come from the germline V gene (reference sequence). CDR3 sequence: CASSIKLGLTNSYEQYF. The CDR3 DNA follows: TGTGCCAGTAGTATTAAGCTAGGATTAACCAACTCCTACGAGCAGTACTTC.

The genes are TRBV4-2 and TRBJ1-2; D is perhaps TRBD1 (5 bases). CDR3 length: 15 amino acids. With 1 base removed from V and 4 bases from J, the gap between germline ends came to 13 bases. Germline V lookup: CDR1 LGHNA, CDR2 YNFKEQ. CDR3 coding DNA: TGTGCCAGCAGCCAAGGAACAGGTTTTAGCTATGGCTACACCTTC. It codes for CASSQGTGFSYGYTF.

This chain uses TRBV14 with TRBJ1-1; TRBD1 matches at 9 bases. This CDR3 contains 15 residues. The V gene end was trimmed by 1 base and the J gene end by 5 bases; junction bases not matched to a gene: 5. Germline V lookup: CDR1 SGHDN, CDR2 FVKESK. The CDR3 region has the DNA TGTGCCAGCAGCCAAGTGACAGGGGGTAGGACTGAAGCTTTCTTT. Translation gives CASSQVTGGRTEAFF.

The chain recombines TRBV5-1 with TRBJ1-1; tentatively, D is TRBD1 (5 bases). Trimming removed 1 base at V and 1 base at J, with 14 bases between. The CDR3 extends over 16 amino acids. Germline loops: CDR1 SGHRS, CDR2 YFSETQ. The CDR3 protein is CASSLLMGRGNTEAFF. CDR3 sequence (DNA): TGCGCCAGCAGCTTGTTAATGGGGAGGGGGAACACTGAAGCTTTCTTT. The full variable domain, rest sourced from reference TRBV5-1 and TRBJ1-1, is KAGVTQTPRYLIKTRGQQVTLSCSPISGHRSVSWYQQTPGQGLQFLFEYFSETQRNKGNFPGRFSGRQFSNSRSEMNVSTLELGDSALYLCASSLLMGRGNTEAFFGQGTRLTVV.

This chain connects TRBV5-6 to TRBJ2-7, with D possibly matching TRBD2 (6 bases). The CDR3 has 13 amino acids. Trimming stripped 3 bases from V and 6 bases from J, with 13 bases between. Germline CDR1 SGHDT, CDR2 YYEEEE. The chain's CDR3 is CASSWGRPGEQYF. CDR3 DNA sequence: TGTGCCAGCAGCTGGGGGAGGCCCGGCGAGCAGTACTTC.

The CDR3 protein is CASSDRDSPNEQFF. CDR3 in DNA: TGTGCCAGCAGCGACCGGGACTCCCCCAATGAGCAGTTCTTC. The chain links TRBV7-9 to TRBJ2-1, with D perhaps TRBD2 (6 bases). The CDR3 spans 14 residues. Looked up from germline, CDR1 is SEHNR and CDR2 is FQNEAQ (reference sequence). V dropped 5 bases and J dropped 6 bases, with 14 bases sitting between them.

This clone was observed a single time. J is TRBJ2-7 and V is TRBV19; perhaps TRBD1 as D (6 bases). This CDR3 has 14 amino acids. The V end was cut by 8 bases, the J end by 4 bases, with 18 bases between. Germline-derived CDR1 and CDR2 are LNHDA and SQIVND (reference sequence). As DNA, the CDR3 is TGTGCCAGTCAATCCATGACAGGACCTTACGAGCAGTACTTC. Translated, it gives CASQSMTGPYEQYF.